The sequence of this T cell receptor beta chain was determined in a study of T cells in Graves' hyperthyroidism and ophthalmopathy. The table lists this clonotype with many counts. The junction does not match germline at one end; this may be a read error. This CDR3 is 14 amino acids long. Germline V gene data show CDR1 as SGHDN and CDR2 as FVKESK. The investigators amplified TCR beta CDR3 regions from RNA transcripts. HTBI primers drove first-round RT-PCR of the TCR CDR3. A single record per CDR3 protein comes from TCRdb applying MiXCR to the multiplex PCR reads. The sample yields around 400,000 distinct CDR3 sequences, around 15% seen once.

The J gene is TRBJ1-1, the V gene TRBV14, with D unresolved. The source is a woman in her sixties with Graves' ophthalmopathy. Sequences were obtained from blood. CDR3 coding DNA: TGTGCCAGCAGCCAAGAGGTGGGGAACGCTGAAGCTTTCTTT. Its translation is CASSQEVGNAEAFF.